The sequence of this T cell receptor beta chain was determined in a study of blood T cell repertoires in COVID-19. The CDR3 loop spans 13 amino acids. The J segment lost 7 bases and the V segment lost 6 bases, leaving 7 bases of the junction unmatched. Assay: immunoSEQ multiplex PCR; the TCRdb copy retains only in-frame clones and omits some. The sample has approximately 170,000 clones, 70% to 90% seen once. The TCR was taken from a man between 40 and 49 years old who had recovered from COVID-19. Sequenced material: PBMCs or T cells enriched from blood (not recorded which). V gene TRBV12-3 or TRBV12-4 combines with J gene TRBJ1-2, with 8 bases aligning to TRBD1. For the CDR3, the DNA is TGTGCCAGCAGCTGGGACAGGTTGTCTGGCTACACCTTC. Its protein is CASSWDRLSGYTF.